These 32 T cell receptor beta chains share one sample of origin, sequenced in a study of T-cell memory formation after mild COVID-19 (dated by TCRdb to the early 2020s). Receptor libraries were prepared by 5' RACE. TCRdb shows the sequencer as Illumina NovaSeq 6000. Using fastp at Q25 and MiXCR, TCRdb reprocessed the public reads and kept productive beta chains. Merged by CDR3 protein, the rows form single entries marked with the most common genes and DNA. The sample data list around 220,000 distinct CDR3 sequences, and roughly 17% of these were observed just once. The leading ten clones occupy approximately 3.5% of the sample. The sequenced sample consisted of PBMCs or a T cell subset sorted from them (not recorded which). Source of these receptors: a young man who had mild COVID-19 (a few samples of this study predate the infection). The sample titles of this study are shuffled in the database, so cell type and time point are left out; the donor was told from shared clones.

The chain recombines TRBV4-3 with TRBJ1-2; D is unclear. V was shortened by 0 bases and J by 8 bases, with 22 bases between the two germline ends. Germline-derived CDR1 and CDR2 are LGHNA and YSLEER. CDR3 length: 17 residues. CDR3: CASSQDRKTERIAGYTF. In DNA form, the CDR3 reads TGCGCCAGCAGCCAAGATCGGAAGACGGAGAGGATAGCGGGCTACACCTTC.

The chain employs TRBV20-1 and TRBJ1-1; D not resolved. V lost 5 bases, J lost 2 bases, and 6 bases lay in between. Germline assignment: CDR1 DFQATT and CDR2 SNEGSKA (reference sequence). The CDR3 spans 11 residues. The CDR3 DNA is TGCAGTGCTGACACAAACACTGAAGCTTTCTTT. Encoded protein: CSADTNTEAFF.

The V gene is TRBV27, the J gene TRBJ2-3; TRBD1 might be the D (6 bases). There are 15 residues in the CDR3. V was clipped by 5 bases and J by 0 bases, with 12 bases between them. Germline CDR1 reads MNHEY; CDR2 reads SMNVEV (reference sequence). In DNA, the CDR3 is TGTGCCAGCAGTCCCTGGACAGATAGCACAGATACGCAGTATTTT. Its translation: CASSPWTDSTDTQYF.

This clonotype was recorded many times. The CDR3 sequence is CAISESRTALNTEAFF. CDR3 nucleotide sequence: TGTGCCATCAGTGAGTCGAGAACAGCCCTGAACACTGAAGCTTTCTTT. V and J are TRBV10-3 and TRBJ1-1, with no clear D. The ends were cut back, 0 bases at V and 0 bases at J, with 11 bases in the middle. CDR1 and CDR2 from the germline V gene are ENHRY and SYGVKD. CDR3 size: 16 residues.

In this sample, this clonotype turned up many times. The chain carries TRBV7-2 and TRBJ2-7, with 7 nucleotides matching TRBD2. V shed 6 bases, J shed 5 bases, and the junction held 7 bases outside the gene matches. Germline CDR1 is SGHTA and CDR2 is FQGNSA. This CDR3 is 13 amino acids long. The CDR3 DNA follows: TGTGCCAGCAGTTTGGGTGGGGGGGACGAGCAGTACGTC. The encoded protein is CASSLGGGDEQYV.

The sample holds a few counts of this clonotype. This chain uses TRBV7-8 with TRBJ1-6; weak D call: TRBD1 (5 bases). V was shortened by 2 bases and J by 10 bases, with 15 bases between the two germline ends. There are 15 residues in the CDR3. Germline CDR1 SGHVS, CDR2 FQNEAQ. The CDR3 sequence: CASSLSQGVGSPLHF. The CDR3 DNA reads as TGTGCCAGCAGCTTAAGCCAAGGGGTAGGATCACCCCTCCACTTT. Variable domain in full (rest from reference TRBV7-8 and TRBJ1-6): GAGVSQSPRYKVAKRGQDVALRCDPISGHVSLFWYQQALGQGPEFLTYFQNEAQLDKSGLPSDRFFAERPEGSVSTLKIQRTQQEDSAVYLCASSLSQGVGSPLHFGNGTRLTVT.

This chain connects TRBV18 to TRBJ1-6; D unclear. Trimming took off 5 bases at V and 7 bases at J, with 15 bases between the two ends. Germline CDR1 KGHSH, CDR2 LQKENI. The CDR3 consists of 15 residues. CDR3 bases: TGTGCCAGCTCAAGAGAGGACTCGTCCAATTCACCCCTCCACTTT. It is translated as CASSREDSSNSPLHF.

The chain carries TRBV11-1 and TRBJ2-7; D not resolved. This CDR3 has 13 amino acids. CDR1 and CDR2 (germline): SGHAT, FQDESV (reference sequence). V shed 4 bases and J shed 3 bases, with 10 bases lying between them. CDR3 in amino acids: CASSWTEDYEQYV. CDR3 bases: TGTGCCAGCAGCTGGACGGAAGACTACGAGCAGTACGTC.

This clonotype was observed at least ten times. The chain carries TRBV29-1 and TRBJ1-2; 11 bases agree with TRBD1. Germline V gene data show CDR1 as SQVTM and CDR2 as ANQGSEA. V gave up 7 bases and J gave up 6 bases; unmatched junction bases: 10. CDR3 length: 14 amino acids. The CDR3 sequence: CSASPGQGVHGYTF. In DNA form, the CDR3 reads TGCAGCGCGAGCCCGGGACAGGGGGTTCATGGCTACACCTTC.

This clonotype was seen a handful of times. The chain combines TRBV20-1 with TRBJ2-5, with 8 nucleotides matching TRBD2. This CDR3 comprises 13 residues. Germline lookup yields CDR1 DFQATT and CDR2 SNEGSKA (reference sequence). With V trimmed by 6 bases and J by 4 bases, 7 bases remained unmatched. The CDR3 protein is CSAPAGGGETQYF. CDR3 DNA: TGCAGTGCCCCCGCGGGGGGAGGAGAGACCCAGTACTTC.

CDR3 protein: CASSLCIAGQGVRTDTQYF. The DNA of the CDR3 is TGTGCCAGCAGCCTTTGCATTGCGGGACAGGGAGTTCGCACAGATACGCAGTATTTT. The chain combines TRBV6-9 with TRBJ2-3; 9 nucleotides align to TRBD1. J gave up 1 base and V 6 bases, and 17 bases lay outside the gene matches. Germline V CDR1 and CDR2: MNHGY, SVAAGI. The CDR3 has 19 residues.

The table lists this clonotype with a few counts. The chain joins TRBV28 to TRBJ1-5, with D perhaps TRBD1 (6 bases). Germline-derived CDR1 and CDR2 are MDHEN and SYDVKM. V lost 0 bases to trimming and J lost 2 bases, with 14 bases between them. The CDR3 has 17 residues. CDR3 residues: CASSLWDRDVRNQPQHF. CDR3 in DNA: TGTGCCAGCAGTTTATGGGACAGAGACGTACGCAATCAGCCCCAGCATTTT. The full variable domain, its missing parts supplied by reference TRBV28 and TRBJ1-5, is DVKVTQSSRYLVKRTGEKVFLECVQDMDHENMFWYRQDPGLGLRLIYFSYDVKMKEKGDIPEGYSVSREKKERFSLILESASTNQTSMYLCASSLWDRDVRNQPQHFGDGTRLSIL.

The CDR3 bases are TGTGCCAGCAGTTACGGGGCTCAAGAGACCCAGTACTTC. It encodes CASSYGAQETQYF. This chain connects TRBV2 to TRBJ2-5; perhaps D is TRBD1 or TRBD2 (5 bases each). Germline CDR1 is SNHLY and CDR2 is FYNNEI. V was trimmed by 5 bases and J by 2 bases, leaving 9 bases between them. The CDR3 contains 13 residues. The full variable domain, in which reference TRBV2 and TRBJ2-5 provide the parts outside the CDR3, is EPEVTQTPSHQVTQMGQEVILRCVPISNHLYFYWYRQILGQKVEFLVSFYNNEISEKSEIFDDQFSVERPDGSNFTLKIRSTKLEDSAMYFCASSYGAQETQYFGPGTRLLVL.

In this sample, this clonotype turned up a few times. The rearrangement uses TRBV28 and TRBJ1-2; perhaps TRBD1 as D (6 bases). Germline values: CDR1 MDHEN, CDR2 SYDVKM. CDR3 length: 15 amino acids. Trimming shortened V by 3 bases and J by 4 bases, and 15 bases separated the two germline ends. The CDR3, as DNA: TGTGCCAGCAGTTTGGGGGGGGCAGGCGGCTATGGCTACACCTTC. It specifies CASSLGGAGGYGYTF.

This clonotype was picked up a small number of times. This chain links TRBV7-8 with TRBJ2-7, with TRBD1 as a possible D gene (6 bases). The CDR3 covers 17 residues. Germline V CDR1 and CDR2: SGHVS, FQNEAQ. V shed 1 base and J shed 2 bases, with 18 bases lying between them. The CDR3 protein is CASSLGGRDTEAYEQYF. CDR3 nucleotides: TGTGCCAGCAGCTTAGGAGGTCGGGACACCGAGGCCTACGAGCAGTACTTC.

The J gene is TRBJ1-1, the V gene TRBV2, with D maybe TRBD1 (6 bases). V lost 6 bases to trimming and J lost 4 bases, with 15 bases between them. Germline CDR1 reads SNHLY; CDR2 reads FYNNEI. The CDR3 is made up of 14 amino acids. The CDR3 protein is CASRLQGWGTEAFF. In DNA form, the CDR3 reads TGTGCCAGCAGATTACAGGGATGGGGCACTGAAGCTTTCTTT.

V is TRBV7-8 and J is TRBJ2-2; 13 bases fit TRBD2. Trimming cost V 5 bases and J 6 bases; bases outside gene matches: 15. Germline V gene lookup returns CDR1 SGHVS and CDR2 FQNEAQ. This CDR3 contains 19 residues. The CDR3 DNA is TGTGCCAGCAGCCAAAGACCCGGGACTAGCGGGGTAGGGGCCGGGGAGCTGTTTTTT. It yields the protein CASSQRPGTSGVGAGELFF.

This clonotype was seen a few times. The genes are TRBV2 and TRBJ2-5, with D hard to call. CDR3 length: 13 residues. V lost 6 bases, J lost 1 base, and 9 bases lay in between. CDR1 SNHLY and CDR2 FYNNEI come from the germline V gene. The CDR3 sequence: CASSGQIQETQYF. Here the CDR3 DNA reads TGTGCCAGCAGCGGGCAGATCCAAGAGACCCAGTACTTC.

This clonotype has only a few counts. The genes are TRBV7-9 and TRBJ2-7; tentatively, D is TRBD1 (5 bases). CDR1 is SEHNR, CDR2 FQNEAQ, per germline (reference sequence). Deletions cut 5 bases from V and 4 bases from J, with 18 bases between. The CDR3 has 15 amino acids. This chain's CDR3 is CASSIDSPLQYEQYF. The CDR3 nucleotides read TGTGCCAGCAGCATCGACAGCCCTCTTCAATACGAGCAGTACTTC.

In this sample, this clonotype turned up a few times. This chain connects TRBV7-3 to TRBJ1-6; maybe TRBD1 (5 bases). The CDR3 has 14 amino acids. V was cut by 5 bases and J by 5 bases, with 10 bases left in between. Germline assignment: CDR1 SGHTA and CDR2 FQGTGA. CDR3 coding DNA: TGTGCCAGCAGCAATCAGGGAGATAATTCACCCCTCCACTTT. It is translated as CASSNQGDNSPLHF.

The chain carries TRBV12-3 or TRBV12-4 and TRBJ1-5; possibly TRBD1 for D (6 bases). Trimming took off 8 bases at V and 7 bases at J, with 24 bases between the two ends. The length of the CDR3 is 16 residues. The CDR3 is CASSRHRLGGRQPQHF. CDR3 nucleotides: TGTGCCAGCTCCCGCCACCGGCTAGGGGGAAGGCAGCCCCAGCATTTT.

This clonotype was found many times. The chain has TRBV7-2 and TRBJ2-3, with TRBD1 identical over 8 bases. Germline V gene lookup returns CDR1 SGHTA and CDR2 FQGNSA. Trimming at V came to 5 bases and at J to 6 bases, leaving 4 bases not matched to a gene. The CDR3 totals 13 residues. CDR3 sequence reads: CASSDRGSDTQYF. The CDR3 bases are TGTGCCAGCAGCGACAGGGGCTCGGATACGCAGTATTTT. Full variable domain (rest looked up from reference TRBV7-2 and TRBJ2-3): GAGVSQSPSNKVTEKGKDVELRCDPISGHTALYWYRQSLGQGLEFLIYFQGNSAPDKSGLPSDRFSAERTGGSVSTLTIQRTQQEDSAVYLCASSDRGSDTQYFGPGTRLTVL.

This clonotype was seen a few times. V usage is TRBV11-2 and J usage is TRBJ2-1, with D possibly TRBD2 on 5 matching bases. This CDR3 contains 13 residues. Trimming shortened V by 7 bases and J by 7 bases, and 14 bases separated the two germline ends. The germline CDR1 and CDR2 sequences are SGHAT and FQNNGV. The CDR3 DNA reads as TGTGCCAGCAAAAGTCTTCGGGAAAATGAGCAGTTCTTC. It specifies CASKSLRENEQFF.

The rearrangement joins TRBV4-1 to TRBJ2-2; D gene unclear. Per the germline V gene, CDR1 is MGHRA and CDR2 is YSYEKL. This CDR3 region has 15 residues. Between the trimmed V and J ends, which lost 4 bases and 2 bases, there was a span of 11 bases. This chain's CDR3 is CASSPRRQNTGELFF. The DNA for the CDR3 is TGCGCCAGCAGCCCGAGGCGGCAAAACACCGGGGAGCTGTTTTTT.

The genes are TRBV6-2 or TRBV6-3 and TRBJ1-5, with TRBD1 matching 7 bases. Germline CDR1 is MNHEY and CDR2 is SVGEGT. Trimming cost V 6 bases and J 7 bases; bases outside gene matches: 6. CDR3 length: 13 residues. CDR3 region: CASRTGVSQPQHF. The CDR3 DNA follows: TGTGCCAGCAGAACAGGGGTGAGCCAGCCCCAGCATTTT.

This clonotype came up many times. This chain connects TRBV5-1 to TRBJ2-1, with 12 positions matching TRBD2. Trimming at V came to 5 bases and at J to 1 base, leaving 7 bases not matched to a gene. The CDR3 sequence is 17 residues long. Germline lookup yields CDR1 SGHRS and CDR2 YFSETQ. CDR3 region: CASRSSGGAQSYNEQFF. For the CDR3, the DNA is TGCGCCAGCAGGTCTAGCGGGGGGGCCCAGTCCTACAATGAGCAGTTCTTC. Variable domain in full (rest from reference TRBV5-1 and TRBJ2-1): KAGVTQTPRYLIKTRGQQVTLSCSPISGHRSVSWYQQTPGQGLQFLFEYFSETQRNKGNFPGRFSGRQFSNSRSEMNVSTLELGDSALYLCASRSSGGAQSYNEQFFGPGTRLTVL.

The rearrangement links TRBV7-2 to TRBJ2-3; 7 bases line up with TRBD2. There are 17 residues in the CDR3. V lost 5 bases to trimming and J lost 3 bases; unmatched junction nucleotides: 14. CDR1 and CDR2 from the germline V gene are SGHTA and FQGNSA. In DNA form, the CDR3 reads TGTGCCAGCAGCACACACCGATCTAGCGGCGTGACAGATACGCAGTATTTT. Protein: CASSTHRSSGVTDTQYF.

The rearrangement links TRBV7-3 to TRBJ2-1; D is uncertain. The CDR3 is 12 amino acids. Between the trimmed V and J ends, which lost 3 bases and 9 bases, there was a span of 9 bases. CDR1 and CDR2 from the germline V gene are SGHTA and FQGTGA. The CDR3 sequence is CASSLGNGEQFF. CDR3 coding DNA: TGTGCCAGCAGCTTGGGGAACGGTGAGCAGTTCTTC.

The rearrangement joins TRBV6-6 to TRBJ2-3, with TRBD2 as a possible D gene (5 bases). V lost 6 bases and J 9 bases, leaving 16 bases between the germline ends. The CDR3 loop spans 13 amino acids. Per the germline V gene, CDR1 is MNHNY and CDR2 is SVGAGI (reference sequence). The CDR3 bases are TGTGCCAGCAGGAAAGATGGGTCGGGAACGCAGTATTTT. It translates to CASRKDGSGTQYF.

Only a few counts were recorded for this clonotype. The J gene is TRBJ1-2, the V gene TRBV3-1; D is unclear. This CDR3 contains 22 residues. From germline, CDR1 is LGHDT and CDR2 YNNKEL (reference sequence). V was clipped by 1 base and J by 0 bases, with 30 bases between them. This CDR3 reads CASSQGIRIYLLERSANYGYTF. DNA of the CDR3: TGTGCCAGCAGCCAAGGTATTCGCATTTACCTCCTTGAGCGATCCGCTAACTATGGCTACACCTTC.

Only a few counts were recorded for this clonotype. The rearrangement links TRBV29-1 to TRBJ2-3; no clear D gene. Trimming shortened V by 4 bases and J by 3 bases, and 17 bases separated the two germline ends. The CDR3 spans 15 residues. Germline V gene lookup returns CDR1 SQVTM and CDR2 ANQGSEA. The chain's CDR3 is CSVVLGSRDTDTQYF. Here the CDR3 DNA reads TGCAGCGTTGTCCTGGGTTCAAGGGATACAGATACGCAGTATTTT.

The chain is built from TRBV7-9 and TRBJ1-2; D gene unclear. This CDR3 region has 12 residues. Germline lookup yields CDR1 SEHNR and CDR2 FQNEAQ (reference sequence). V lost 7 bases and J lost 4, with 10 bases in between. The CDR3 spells CASTKTVYGYTF. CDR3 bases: TGTGCCAGCACCAAGACGGTCTATGGCTACACCTTC.